What follows is one T cell receptor (beta chain) and its context. This specimen belongs to a study of Ad26.COV2.S vaccination and SARS-CoV-2 variants. Study in general: Administration of Ad26.COV2.S was intramuscular, either once or twice 56 days apart.

Produced via immunoSEQ multiplex PCR; TCRdb's table is partial and in-frame only. The sample shows around 450,000 clones, 80% to 90% of them seen only once. V was pared by 7 bases and J by 5 bases, with 6 bases of the junction left unmatched. The CDR3 consists of 13 residues. Germline CDR1 and CDR2: SNHLY and FYNNEI. The sample's treatment: over 15 received Ad26.COV2.S at low or high dose, single or two shots; 5 received placebo; per-sample allocation not given. Vaccine and placebo recipients were sampled on day 63 after the first injection. Wuhan-strain spike was delivered by a replication-incompetent Ad26 vector.

The chain has TRBV2 and TRBJ2-5; 8 nucleotides align to TRBD1. The clonotype was recovered from a person between 18 and 59 years old who received the Ad26.COV2.S COVID-19 vaccine or a placebo. The sample here was peripheral blood, taken in a trial of Ad26.COV2.S vaccine versus placebo. Written as DNA, the CDR3 is TGTGCCAGCAATGGACAGGGTCGGGAGACCCAGTACTTC. Residues: CASNGQGRETQYF.